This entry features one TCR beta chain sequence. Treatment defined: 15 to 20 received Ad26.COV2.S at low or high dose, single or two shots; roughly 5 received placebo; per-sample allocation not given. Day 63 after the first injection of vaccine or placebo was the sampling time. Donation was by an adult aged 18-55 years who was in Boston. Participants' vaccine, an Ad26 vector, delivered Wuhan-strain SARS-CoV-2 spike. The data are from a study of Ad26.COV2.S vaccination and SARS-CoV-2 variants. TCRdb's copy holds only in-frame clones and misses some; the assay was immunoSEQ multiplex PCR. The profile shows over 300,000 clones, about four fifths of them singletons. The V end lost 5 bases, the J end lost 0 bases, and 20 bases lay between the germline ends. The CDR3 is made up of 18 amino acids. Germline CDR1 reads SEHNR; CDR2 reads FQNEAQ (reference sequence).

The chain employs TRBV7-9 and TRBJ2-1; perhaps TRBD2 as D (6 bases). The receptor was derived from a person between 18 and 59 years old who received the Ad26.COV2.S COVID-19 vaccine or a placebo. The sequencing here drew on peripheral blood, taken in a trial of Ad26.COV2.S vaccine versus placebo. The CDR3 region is CASSPERGGEYSYNEQFF. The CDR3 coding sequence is TGTGCCAGCAGCCCGGAGAGAGGCGGGGAGTACTCCTACAATGAGCAGTTCTTC.